This T cell receptor beta chain stems from a study of blood T cell repertoires in COVID-19. Study processing details: Amplification of reference gene primers was used by the study to estimate nucleated cell counts. The protocol was immunoSEQ multiplex PCR, while the TCRdb copy is restricted to in-frame clones and leaves out a portion. From that table come the V and J calls and clone size; the DNA was used to work out D and trimming. The sample lists 190,000 or so clones, 94% occurring once. CDR3 size: 12 residues. V shed 5 bases and J shed 5 bases, with 10 bases lying between them. This sequence joins TRBV12-3 or TRBV12-4 and TRBJ2-7; D unclear. Sequenced: peripheral blood. The sequence derives from a young man with COVID-19, enrolled during active disease. In nucleotides, the CDR3 is TGTGCCAGCAGTCCCGCGTTGAACGAGCAGTACTTC. It encodes CASSPALNEQYF.